The rows below give T cell receptor beta chains drawn from one sample of a study of OX40 agonist ivuxolimab in advanced cancers. Generated by immunoSEQ multiplex PCR, the TCRdb table keeps only in-frame clones and is missing some. The profile covers fewer than 80,000 clones, with approximately 90% appearing a single time and approximately 4% taken by the ten largest. The material was CD4+ or CD8+ T cells sorted from blood, obtained in a trial of the OX40 agonist ivuxolimab. The receptors derive from an adult with an advanced solid tumor such as melanoma, head and neck, liver or kidney cancer. Both conserved end residues are part of each CDR3. The D gene is left open where the match is weak. Clone size is shown for a subset of rows, as once, few, many or a class of expanded clone.

>TRBV5-5|TRBJ2-7|NA|NA
TGTGCCAGCAGCTTGGGACTCCGGAGCTCCTACGAGCAGTACTTC
CASSLGLRSSYEQYF
>TRBV19|TRBJ1-1|NA|NA
TGTGCCAGTAGCCACGTCGAAGGGAGGATGAACACTGAAGCTTTCTTT
CASSHVEGRMNTEAFF
>TRBV19|TRBJ2-2|NA|NA
TGTGCCAGTAACCTGGGACGGCCCAACACCGGGGAGCTGTTTTTT
CASNLGRPNTGELFF
>TRBV28|TRBJ2-2|TRBD2|NA
TGTGCCAGCAGTAAAATAGCGGGCGGGGAGCTGTTTTTT
CASSKIAGGELFF
>TRBV25-1|TRBJ1-1|TRBD1|NA
TGTGCCAGCAGACAACCGGGACAGGGGGTCACTGAAGCTTTCTTT
CASRQPGQGVTEAFF
>TRBV4-2|TRBJ1-5|NA|NA
TGTGCCAGCAGCTCAGAGGTGGGGGTTCGAGGCAATCAGCCCCAGCATTTT
CASSSEVGVRGNQPQHF
>TRBV4-1|TRBJ2-3|NA|NA
TGCGCCAGCAGCCAACTAGGGGGAGATACGCAGTATTTT
CASSQLGGDTQYF
>TRBV9|TRBJ1-1|NA|NA
TGTGCCAGCAGCGTAGTGGAAGCGAACACTGAAGCTTTCTTT
CASSVVEANTEAFF
>TRBV6-6|TRBJ1-2|TRBD1|NA
TGTGCCAGCAGTTATACAGGGGGCACCTATGGCTACACCTTC
CASSYTGGTYGYTF
>TRBV28|TRBJ1-2|TRBD1|NA
TGTGCCAGCAGCTCAGGGGACAGGAACTATGGCTACACCTTC
CASSSGDRNYGYTF
>TRBV7-2|TRBJ2-1|NA|NA
TGTGCCAGCAGTACAGTGTGGGGCAATGAGCAGTTCTTC
CASSTVWGNEQFF
>TRBV27|TRBJ2-5|TRBD2|NA
TGTGCCAGCAGTTCGGGACTAGCGGGAGGTCGATGGAAGACCCAGTACTTC
CASSSGLAGGRWKTQYF
>TRBV6-6|TRBJ2-7|NA|NA
TGTGCCAGCAGGGGACCAGAAGGTGCCTACGAGCAGTACTTC
CASRGPEGAYEQYF
>TRBV4-1|TRBJ2-7|NA|NA
TGCGCCAGCAGCCATCCCCGGGATCCTTTTTCCTACGAGCAGTACTTC
CASSHPRDPFSYEQYF
>TRBV29-1|TRBJ2-7|NA|NA
TGCAGCGTGGCCCTGCGCAGGGACTCCTACGAGCAGTACTTC
CSVALRRDSYEQYF
>TRBV28|TRBJ1-5|NA|NA
TGTGCCAGCAGTTTTACAGGTTGGGCGCCCCAGCATTTT
CASSFTGWAPQHF
>TRBV30|TRBJ1-2|NA|NA
TGTGCCTGGAAGGGGTACGGATATGGCTACACCTTC
CAWKGYGYGYTF
>TRBV6-1|TRBJ2-5|TRBD1|NA
TGTGCCAGCAGTACGGGACAGCACCCAGAGACCCAGTACTTC
CASSTGQHPETQYF
>TRBV5-1|TRBJ1-1|TRBD1|NA
TGCGCCAGCAGCTTCCAGGGGGTTAACACTGAAGCTTTCTTT
CASSFQGVNTEAFF
>TRBV9|TRBJ2-3|TRBD2|once
TGTGCCAGCAGCGTAACTAGCGGGTATTGGGAGGGAGATACGCAGTATTTT
CASSVTSGYWEGDTQYF
>TRBV28|TRBJ1-1|TRBD1|NA
TGTGCCAGCAGTTTCCGGCCGGGACAGGGGGCAGGGACTGAAGCTTTCTTT
CASSFRPGQGAGTEAFF
>TRBV18|TRBJ1-2|TRBD1|once
TGTGCCAGCTCGCGTGAACCGGGACAGGTGGACTATGGCTACACCTTC
CASSREPGQVDYGYTF
>TRBV5-4|TRBJ2-3|NA|NA
TGTGCCAGCAGCTTGTCTCTGCGCGGGAGCACAGATACGCAGTATTTT
CASSLSLRGSTDTQYF
>TRBV7-1|TRBJ1-1|TRBD1|NA
TGTGCCAGCAGCTTGGGACAGTCGAACACTGAAGCTTTCTTT
CASSLGQSNTEAFF
>TRBV6-1|TRBJ1-1|NA|NA
TGTGCCATCCAGTATACCTGGGGCACTGAAGCTTTCTTT
CAIQYTWGTEAFF
>TRBV5-4|TRBJ2-3|TRBD2|NA
TGTGCCAGCAGCTTGGCGGGAGCGGGGGATACGCAGTATTTT
CASSLAGAGDTQYF
>TRBV18|TRBJ1-4|NA|once
TGTGCCAGCTCACCTTTCGGAGTTTCAACTAATGAAAAACTGTTTTTT
CASSPFGVSTNEKLFF
>TRBV18|TRBJ2-5|NA|NA
TGTGCCAGCTCGCCAGACCTTATGGCGCTATACCAAGAGACCCAGTACTTC
CASSPDLMALYQETQYF
>TRBV28|TRBJ1-5|NA|NA
TGTGCCAGCAGTCCGCCTAGCCTGGAGCAGCCCCAGCATTTT
CASSPPSLEQPQHF
>TRBV19|TRBJ2-7|NA|NA
TGTGCCAGTAGTAACAGGGAAGCCTACGAGCAGTACTTC
CASSNREAYEQYF
>TRBV6-5|TRBJ2-2|NA|NA
TGTGCCAGCAGTTACTCGATACATCCGGCCGGGGAGCTGTTTTTT
CASSYSIHPAGELFF
>TRBV18|TRBJ2-7|NA|NA
TGTGCCAGCTCACAAGCCCGAACCTACGAGCAGTACTTC
CASSQARTYEQYF
>TRBV7-9|TRBJ1-1|NA|NA
TGTGCCAGCAGCCCCATTAGGGCGCGGAACACTGAAGCTTTCTTT
CASSPIRARNTEAFF
>TRBV7-3|TRBJ1-4|TRBD1|NA
TGTGCCAGCAGCGCTCAGGGGGGAATCAATGAAAAACTGTTTTTT
CASSAQGGINEKLFF
>TRBV5-1|TRBJ1-2|TRBD1|NA
TGCGCCAGCAGCTTGGAAGGACAGGGCAGCAATGGCTACACCTTC
CASSLEGQGSNGYTF
>TRBV6-4|TRBJ1-4|NA|NA
TGTGCCAGCAGTGACGCCTCGGGGGGGACTGAAAAACTGTTTTTT
CASSDASGGTEKLFF
>TRBV19|TRBJ2-1|TRBD2|NA
TGTGCCAGTAGCAGTCGGATAGCGGGAAACAATGAGCAGTTCTTC
CASSSRIAGNNEQFF
>TRBV11-3|TRBJ2-2|NA|NA
TGTGCCAGCAGCCGCTCCCGGGCTGGGGAGCTGTTTTTT
CASSRSRAGELFF
>TRBV7-2|TRBJ2-1|NA|NA
TGTGCCAGCAGCCCGGAGGTATACAATGAGCAGTTCTTC
CASSPEVYNEQFF
>TRBV27|TRBJ1-1|NA|NA
TGTGCCAGCAGTTTCTGGGTCAGGGGACCGACTGAAGCTTTCTTT
CASSFWVRGPTEAFF